This T cell receptor beta chain was sequenced for a study of blood T cell repertoires in COVID-19. Sequencing was performed with immunoSEQ multiplex PCR; in TCRdb, only in-frame clones are kept and a portion is missing. The sample lists 70,000 or so clones; 87% were seen once. This CDR3 is built from 17 residues. With 4 bases removed from V and 0 bases from J, the gap between germline ends came to 14 bases. Germline V gene sequence: CDR1 KGHDR, CDR2 SFDVKD. The rearrangement uses TRBV24-1 and TRBJ2-2; maybe TRBD1 (5 bases). Sequenced input: peripheral blood. This receptor was obtained from a woman aged 80 or over with acute or convalescent COVID-19. CDR3 bases: TGTGCCACCAGTGACCCGCCTGGCAGGGCGAACACCGGGGAGCTGTTTTTT. It is translated as CATSDPPGRANTGELFF.